The present entry profiles one TCR beta chain with its context. Repertoires were generated with immunoSEQ multiplex PCR, while TCRdb's copy carries only in-frame clones and drops some. The table has 250,000 or so clones, around 90% seen once. The study recruited people aged roughly 18 to 95 years across some 23 US areas. Clinical history as reported by participants underpinned cohort assignment. A COVID-19 case was met by exposed participants within 2 weeks before study entry. This record comes from a study of blood T cell repertoires in COVID-19. Study summary: The United States, Italy and Spain provided the acute and convalescent COVID-19 samples.

The CDR3 contains 14 residues. CDR1 is ENHRY and CDR2 is SYGVKD in the germline V gene. Between the trimmed V and J ends, which lost 4 bases and 4 bases, there was a span of 13 bases. The V call is TRBV10-3, the J call TRBJ1-1; maybe TRBD1 (6 bases). This receptor was obtained from a middle-aged woman who had been exposed to COVID-19. The sequencing sample was made of PBMCs or T cells enriched from blood (not recorded which). CDR3 residues: CAISAVGARTEAFF. CDR3 in DNA: TGTGCCATCAGTGCTGTGGGGGCGCGCACTGAAGCTTTCTTT.